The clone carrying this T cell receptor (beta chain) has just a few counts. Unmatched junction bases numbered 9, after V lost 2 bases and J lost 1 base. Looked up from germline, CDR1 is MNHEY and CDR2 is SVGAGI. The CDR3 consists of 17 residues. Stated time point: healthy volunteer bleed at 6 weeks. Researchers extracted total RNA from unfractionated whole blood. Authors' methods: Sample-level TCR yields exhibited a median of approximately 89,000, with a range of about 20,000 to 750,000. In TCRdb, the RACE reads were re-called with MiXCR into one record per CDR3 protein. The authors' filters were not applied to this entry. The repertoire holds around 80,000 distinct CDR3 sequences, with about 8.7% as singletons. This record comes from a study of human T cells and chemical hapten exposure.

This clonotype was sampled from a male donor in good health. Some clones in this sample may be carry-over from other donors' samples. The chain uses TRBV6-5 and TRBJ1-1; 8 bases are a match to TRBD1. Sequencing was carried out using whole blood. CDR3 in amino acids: CASSYPPGTGENTEAFF. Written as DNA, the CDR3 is TGTGCCAGCAGTTACCCTCCCGGGACAGGAGAGAACACTGAAGCTTTCTTT.